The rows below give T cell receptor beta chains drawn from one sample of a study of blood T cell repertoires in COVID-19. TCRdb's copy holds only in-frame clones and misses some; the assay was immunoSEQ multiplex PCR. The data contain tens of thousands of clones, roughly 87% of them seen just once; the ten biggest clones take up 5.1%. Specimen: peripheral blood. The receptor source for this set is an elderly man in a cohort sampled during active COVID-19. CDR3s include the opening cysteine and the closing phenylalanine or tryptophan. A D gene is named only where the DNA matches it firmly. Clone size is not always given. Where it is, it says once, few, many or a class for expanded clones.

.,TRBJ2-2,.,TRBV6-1,CASSEGTGLNTGELFF,TGTGCCAGCAGTGAAGGGACTGGTCTAAACACCGGGGAGCTGTTTTTT
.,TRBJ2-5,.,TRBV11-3,CASSLGNAGSSETQYF,TGTGCCAGCAGCTTAGGAAACGCGGGGAGCTCTGAGACCCAGTACTTC
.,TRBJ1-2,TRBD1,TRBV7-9,CASSWDSIVF,TGTGCCAGCAGCTGGGACAGCATAGTCTTC
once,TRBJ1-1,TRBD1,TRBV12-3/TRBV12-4,CASTRDRDGEAFF,TGTGCCAGCACACGGGACAGGGACGGTGAAGCTTTCTTT
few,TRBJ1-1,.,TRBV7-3,CASSPEPITVGQVNTEAFF,TGTGCCAGCAGCCCCGAGCCAATAACTGTGGGGCAGGTGAACACTGAAGCTTTCTTT
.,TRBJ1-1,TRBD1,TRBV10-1,CASQDREDTEAFF,TGCGCCAGCCAGGACAGGGAGGACACTGAAGCTTTCTTT
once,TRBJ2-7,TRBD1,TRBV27,CASSWDRGNHEQYF,TGTGCCAGCAGTTGGGACAGGGGGAACCACGAGCAGTACTTC
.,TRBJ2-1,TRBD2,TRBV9,CASSVDSPLASNEQFF,TGTGCCAGCAGCGTAGATTCCCCACTAGCGTCCAATGAGCAGTTCTTC
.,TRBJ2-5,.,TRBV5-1,CASSLAGGLETQYF,TGCGCCAGCAGCTTAGCGGGTGGGTTAGAGACCCAGTACTTC
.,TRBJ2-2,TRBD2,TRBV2,CASRGGSPTGELFF,TGTGCCAGCAGGGGCGGGAGCCCCACCGGGGAGCTGTTTTTT
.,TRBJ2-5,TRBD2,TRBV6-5,CASSYSGGGSGETQYF,TGTGCCAGCAGTTACTCGGGCGGGGGGAGTGGAGAGACCCAGTACTTC
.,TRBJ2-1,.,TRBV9,CASSVAGESYNEQFF,TGTGCCAGCAGCGTAGCGGGGGAATCCTACAATGAGCAGTTCTTC
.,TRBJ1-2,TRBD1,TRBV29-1,CSVEGTGGRGYTF,TGCAGCGTGGAAGGGACAGGGGGCAGGGGCTACACCTTC
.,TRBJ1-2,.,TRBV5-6,CASSLAGGYTF,TGTGCCAGCAGCTTGGCCGGTGGCTACACCTTC
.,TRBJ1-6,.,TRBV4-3,CASSQDHGVSPLHF,TGCGCCAGCAGCCAAGACCACGGGGTCTCACCCCTCCACTTT
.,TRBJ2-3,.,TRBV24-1,CATANSDTQYF,TGTGCCACGGCAAATAGCGATACGCAGTATTTT
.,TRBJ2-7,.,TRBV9,CASSVETSSYEQYF,TGTGCCAGCAGCGTAGAAACCAGCTCCTACGAGCAGTACTTC
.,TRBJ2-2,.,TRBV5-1,CASSLGVWERSPGELFF,TGCGCCAGCAGCTTGGGAGTATGGGAGAGGAGCCCCGGGGAGCTGTTTTTT
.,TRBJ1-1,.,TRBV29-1,CSVMDTGLEAFF,TGCAGCGTAATGGACACCGGTCTTGAAGCTTTCTTT
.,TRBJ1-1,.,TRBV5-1,CASSLEGVGTEAFF,TGCGCCAGCAGCTTGGAAGGGGTCGGCACTGAAGCTTTCTTT
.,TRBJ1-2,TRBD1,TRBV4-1,CASSPGTGVPYGYTF,TGCGCCAGCAGCCCCGGGACAGGGGTACCCTATGGCTACACCTTC
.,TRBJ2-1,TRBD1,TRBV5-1,CASSLGDRGYNEQFF,TGCGCCAGCAGCTTGGGGGACAGGGGATACAATGAGCAGTTCTTC
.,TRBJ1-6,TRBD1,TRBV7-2,CASSADRVSPLHF,TGTGCCAGCAGCGCAGACAGGGTTTCACCCCTCCACTTT
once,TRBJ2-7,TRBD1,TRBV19,CASNTGVSSYEQYF,TGTGCCAGTAATACAGGGGTTAGCTCCTACGAGCAGTACTTC
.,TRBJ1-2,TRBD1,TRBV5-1,CASSPETGGVRSNYGYTF,TGCGCCAGCAGCCCCGAGACAGGGGGCGTCCGTAGTAACTATGGCTACACCTTC
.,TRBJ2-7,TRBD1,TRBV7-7,CASSHRDREYDSYEQYF,TGTGCCAGCAGTCACCGGGACAGAGAATATGACTCCTACGAGCAGTACTTC
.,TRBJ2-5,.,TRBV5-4,CASSLGGGVRETQYF,TGTGCCAGCAGCTTGGGGGGCGGGGTTCGAGAGACCCAGTACTTC
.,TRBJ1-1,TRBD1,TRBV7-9,CASSSGQGVPNTEAFF,TGTGCCAGCAGTTCGGGACAGGGGGTACCGAACACTGAAGCTTTCTTT
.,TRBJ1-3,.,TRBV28,CASIKLLGNTIYF,TGTGCCAGCATCAAATTACTGGGAAACACCATATATTTT
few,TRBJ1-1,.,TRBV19,CASSDRRVGTEAFF,TGTGCCAGTAGTGACCGGAGGGTCGGCACTGAAGCTTTCTTT
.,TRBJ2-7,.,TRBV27,CASSPRQAAYEQYF,TGTGCCAGCAGTCCGAGACAGGCCGCCTACGAGCAGTACTTC
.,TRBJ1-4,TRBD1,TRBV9,CASSLRQGNEKLFF,TGTGCCAGCAGCCTCCGACAGGGAAATGAAAAACTGTTTTTT